The T cell receptor beta chain described here comes from a study of T-cell reconstitution after alpha-beta-depleted transplantation in children. Study conclusions and caveats: The origin of alpha-beta T cells about two months after transplant was reportedly several hundred expanded graft clones.

This clonotype came up many times. Its antigen is not known. TCRbeta library preparation incorporated unique molecular identifiers. TCRdb used MiXCR to reprocess the PCR reads, holding one entry per CDR3 protein. The repertoire consists of about 27,000 distinct CDR3 sequences, with roughly 5.7% occurring once and the leading ten covering around 6.6%. The sample here was PBMCs, mostly from graft donor cells, taken 180 days after TCRalphabeta/CD19-depleted stem cell transplant. The TCR comes from a male patient aged 10 to 17 who had a stem cell transplant for acute myeloid leukemia, so the T cells may come from the graft donor.

The CDR3 DNA is TGTGCCAGCAGGGGGGGACTAGCGGGATGGGGGGGTACGCAGTATTTT. Encoded protein: CASRGGLAGWGGTQYF. The chain couples TRBV28 to TRBJ2-3; TRBD2 matches at 13 bases. Germline CDR1 MDHEN, CDR2 SYDVKM. With V trimmed by 6 bases and J by 8 bases, 11 bases remained unmatched. The CDR3 extends over 16 amino acids.